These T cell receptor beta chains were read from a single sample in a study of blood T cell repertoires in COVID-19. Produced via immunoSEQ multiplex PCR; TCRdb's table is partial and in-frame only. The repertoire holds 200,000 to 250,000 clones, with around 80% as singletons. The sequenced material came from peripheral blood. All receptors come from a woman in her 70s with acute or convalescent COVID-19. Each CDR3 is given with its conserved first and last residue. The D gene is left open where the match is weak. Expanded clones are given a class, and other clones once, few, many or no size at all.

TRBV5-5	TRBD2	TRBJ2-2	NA	TGTGCCAGCAGGTCGCTAGCGGACAACACCGGGGAGCTGTTTTTT	CASRSLADNTGELFF
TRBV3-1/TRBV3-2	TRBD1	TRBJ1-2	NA	TGTGCCAGCAGCCATCCAGGGGGCTTGGCCTATGGCTACACCTTC	CASSHPGGLAYGYTF
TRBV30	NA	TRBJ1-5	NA	TGTGCCTGGAGTGCCCGGGGAAACGGCAATCAGCCCCAGCATTTT	CAWSARGNGNQPQHF
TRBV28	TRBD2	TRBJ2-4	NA	TGTGCCAGCAGCCAGACTAGCGGGAGTGGCAAAAACATTCAGTACTTC	CASSQTSGSGKNIQYF
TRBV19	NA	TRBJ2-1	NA	TGTGCCAGTAGTCTCCAGGGGCACTCCTACAATGAGCAGTTCTTC	CASSLQGHSYNEQFF
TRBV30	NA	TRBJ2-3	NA	TGTGCCTGGTCTGTCTATCCCACAGATACGCAGTATTTT	CAWSVYPTDTQYF
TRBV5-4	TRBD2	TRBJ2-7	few	TGTGCCAGCAGCGAGAGAATGGGAGGGTACTACGAGCAGTACTTC	CASSERMGGYYEQYF
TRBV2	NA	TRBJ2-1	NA	TGTGCCAGCAGTGGGAGGGAGGTGTCGTACAATGAGCAGTTCTTC	CASSGREVSYNEQFF
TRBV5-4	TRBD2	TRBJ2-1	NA	TGTGCCAGCAGCGCCCTTAGGAGCGGGAAACATGAGCAGTTCTTC	CASSALRSGKHEQFF
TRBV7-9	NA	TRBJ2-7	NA	TGTGCCAGCAGCACACAGGGTTACGAGCAGTACTTC	CASSTQGYEQYF
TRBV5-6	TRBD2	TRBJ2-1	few	TGTGCCAGCAGCTTGGGGACTAGCGGGAGGAGCTCCTACAATGAGCAGTTCTTC	CASSLGTSGRSSYNEQFF
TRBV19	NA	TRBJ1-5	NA	TGTGCCAGTAGTATAGAGGCCAGGGGCAATCAGCCCCAGCATTTT	CASSIEARGNQPQHF
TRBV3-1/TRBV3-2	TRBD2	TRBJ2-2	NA	TGTGCCAGCAGCCCGACTAGCGGGTACACCGGGGAGCTGTTTTTT	CASSPTSGYTGELFF
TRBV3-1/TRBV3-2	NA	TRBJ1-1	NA	TGTGCCAGCAGCCAAGATAAGGGGAGGGTAGCTTTCTTT	CASSQDKGRVAFF
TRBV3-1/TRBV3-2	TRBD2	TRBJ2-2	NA	TGTGCCAGCAGCTCCCGGGACCGGGGGGGAGGGGAGCTGTTTTTT	CASSSRDRGGGELFF
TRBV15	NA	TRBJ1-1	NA	TGTGCCACCAGCAGAGGTGGCAGACTAAGCCAGGAAGCTTTCTTT	CATSRGGRLSQEAFF
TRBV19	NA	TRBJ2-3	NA	TGTGCCAGTAGTACCGGGGGGCTCGCCGCGGCCACAGATACGCAGTATTTT	CASSTGGLAAATDTQYF